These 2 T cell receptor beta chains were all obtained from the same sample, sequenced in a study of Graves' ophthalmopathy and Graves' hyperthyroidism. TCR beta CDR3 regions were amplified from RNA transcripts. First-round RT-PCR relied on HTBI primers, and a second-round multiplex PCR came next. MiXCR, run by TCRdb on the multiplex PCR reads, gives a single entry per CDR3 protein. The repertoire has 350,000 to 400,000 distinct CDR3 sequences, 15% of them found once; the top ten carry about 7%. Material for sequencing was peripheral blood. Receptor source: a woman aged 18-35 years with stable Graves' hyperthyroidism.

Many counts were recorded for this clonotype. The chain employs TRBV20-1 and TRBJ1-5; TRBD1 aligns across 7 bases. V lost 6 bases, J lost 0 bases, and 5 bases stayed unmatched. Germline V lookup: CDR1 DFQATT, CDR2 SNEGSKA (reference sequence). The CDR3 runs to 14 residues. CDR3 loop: CSAIGQVSNQPQHF. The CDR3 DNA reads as TGCAGTGCCATAGGACAGGTTAGCAATCAGCCCCAGCATTTT.

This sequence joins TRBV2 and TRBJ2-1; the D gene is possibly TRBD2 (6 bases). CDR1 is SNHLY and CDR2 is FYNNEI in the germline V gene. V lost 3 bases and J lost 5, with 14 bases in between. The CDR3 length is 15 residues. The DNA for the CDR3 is TGTGCCAGCAGTGAGGGGTGGGGGGTCAACAATGAGCAGTTCTTC. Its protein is CASSEGWGVNNEQFF.